This TCR beta chain came from a study of T cell changes during pregnancy in multiple sclerosis. The CDR3 is 13 amino acids. The germline V gene has CDR1 SGHTS and CDR2 YDEGEE. The V end lost 2 bases, the J end lost 5 bases, and 10 bases lay between the germline ends. Sequenced by immunoSEQ multiplex PCR; TCRdb stores in-frame clones only, minus some. The table shows fewer than 50,000 clones, with roughly 93% occurring only once. The sequence was collected from a female donor with multiple sclerosis, enrolled in a pregnancy study. Material: CD8+ T cells from peripheral blood mononuclear cells, obtained in the third trimester of pregnancy. The rearrangement links TRBV5-8 to TRBJ2-5, with D perhaps TRBD2 (5 bases). The CDR3 coding sequence is TGTGCCAGCAGCTTCGGGGTGGGGGAGACCCAGTACTTC. The encoded protein is CASSFGVGETQYF.